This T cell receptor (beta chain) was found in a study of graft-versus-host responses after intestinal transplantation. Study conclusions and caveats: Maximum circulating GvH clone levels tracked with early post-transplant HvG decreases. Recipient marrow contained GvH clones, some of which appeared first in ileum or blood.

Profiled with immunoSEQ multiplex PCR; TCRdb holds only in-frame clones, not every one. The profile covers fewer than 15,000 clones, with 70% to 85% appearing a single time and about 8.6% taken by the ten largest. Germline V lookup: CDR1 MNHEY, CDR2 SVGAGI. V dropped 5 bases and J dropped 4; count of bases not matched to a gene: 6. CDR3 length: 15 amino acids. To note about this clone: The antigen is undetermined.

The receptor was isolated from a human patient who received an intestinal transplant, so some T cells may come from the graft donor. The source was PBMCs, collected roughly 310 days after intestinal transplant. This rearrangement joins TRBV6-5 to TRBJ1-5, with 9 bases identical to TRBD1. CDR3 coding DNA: TGTGCCAGCAGTCGGACAGGGGCCTCTAATCAGCCCCAGCATTTT. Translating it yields CASSRTGASNQPQHF.